Sequencing of this T cell receptor beta chain was carried out in a study of blood T cells in healthy people across ages. Regarding the study as a whole: As age increased, TCR beta diversity per million T cells fell in a roughly linear fashion.

Turning to this clonotype: Its antigen is not identified.

V was shortened by 2 bases and J by 9 bases, with 17 bases between the two germline ends. CDR1 and CDR2 from the germline V gene are SGHRS and YFSETQ. CDR3 size: 14 residues. Using a J-beta primer mix together with a sample-barcoded 5' primer, a second PCR was run for about 6 to 12 cycles. TCRdb processed the 5' RACE reads anew with MiXCR; each CDR3 protein has one entry. The data show 1,800,000 or so distinct CDR3 sequences, roughly two fifths seen once. The TCR was taken from a human donor in good health. Sequencing input: blood. V usage is TRBV5-1 and J usage is TRBJ2-5, with D perhaps matching TRBD1 or TRBD2 (5 bases each). CDR3 DNA: TGCGCCAGCAGCTTCTTCGGGACCCCTGAGGCCCAGTACTTC. Translating gives CASSFFGTPEAQYF.